The rows below give T cell receptor beta chains drawn from one sample of a study of long-term antiretroviral therapy in people with HIV. Data came from immunoSEQ multiplex PCR; TCRdb stores just in-frame clones and leaves some out. The sample includes approximately 31,000 clones, 65% to 85% of them seen just once. The sequences come from unsorted PBMCs, collected 3.1 years after starting antiretroviral therapy. The receptors were gathered from a woman in her fifties or sixties with HIV. The CDR3 runs from the conserved cysteine through the conserved F or W. The D gene is left open where the match is weak. Rows give clone size only sometimes, using once, few, many, or a class for an expanded clone.

V gene: TRBV4-1; J gene: TRBJ2-5; clone size: -; D gene: -; CDR3 DNA: TGCGCCAGCCGCCCGTACACTGGAAAAGAGACCCAGTACTTC; CDR3 protein: CASRPYTGKETQYF
V gene: TRBV6-1; J gene: TRBJ1-5; clone size: -; D gene: -; CDR3 DNA: TGTGCCAGCGCGGGCCGGACGGACGGGGGTCAGCCCCAGCATTTT; CDR3 protein: CASAGRTDGGQPQHF
V gene: TRBV9; J gene: TRBJ1-2; clone size: -; D gene: -; CDR3 DNA: TGTGCCAGCAGCAGGGGGAGCGTAGACTATGGCTACACCTTC; CDR3 protein: CASSRGSVDYGYTF
V gene: TRBV30; J gene: TRBJ2-2; clone size: -; D gene: -; CDR3 DNA: TGTGCCTGGAGGAGGGGGGGGAACACCGGGGAGCTGTTTTTT; CDR3 protein: CAWRRGGNTGELFF
V gene: TRBV19; J gene: TRBJ1-1; clone size: once; D gene: -; CDR3 DNA: TGTGCCAGTAGTACCCAGGGAGGGACTGAAGCTTTCTTT; CDR3 protein: CASSTQGGTEAFF
V gene: TRBV30; J gene: TRBJ1-2; clone size: -; D gene: -; CDR3 DNA: TGTGCCTGGAGAATAGGGCGAAACGCTAACTATGGCTACACCTTC; CDR3 protein: CAWRIGRNANYGYTF
V gene: TRBV13; J gene: TRBJ1-1; clone size: once; D gene: -; CDR3 DNA: TGTGCCAGCAGCTGGGCCCTGGGGCCTGAAGCTTTCTTT; CDR3 protein: CASSWALGPEAFF
V gene: TRBV7-8; J gene: TRBJ1-6; clone size: -; D gene: -; CDR3 DNA: TGTGCCAGCAGCTTAAGGTTGCCGAATTCACCCCTCCACTTT; CDR3 protein: CASSLRLPNSPLHF
V gene: TRBV30; J gene: TRBJ1-1; clone size: -; D gene: -; CDR3 DNA: TGTGCCTGGACCTTAAAAGGGGGGATGGCTGAAGCTTTCTTT; CDR3 protein: CAWTLKGGMAEAFF
V gene: TRBV7-9; J gene: TRBJ1-2; clone size: few; D gene: -; CDR3 DNA: TGTGCCAGCAGCTCCCAGGGGCCGGGGATCAAGATTGGCGGCTACACCTTC; CDR3 protein: CASSSQGPGIKIGGYTF
V gene: TRBV6-1; J gene: TRBJ2-1; clone size: -; D gene: TRBD2; CDR3 DNA: TGTGCCAGCAGTGATCCCGGGAGGTCCTACAATGAGCAGTTCTTC; CDR3 protein: CASSDPGRSYNEQFF
V gene: TRBV5-1; J gene: TRBJ2-3; clone size: -; D gene: TRBD2; CDR3 DNA: TGCGCCAGCAGTCTTGGGCGGGGGGGCCCAGATACGCAGTATTTT; CDR3 protein: CASSLGRGGPDTQYF
V gene: TRBV4-2; J gene: TRBJ2-5; clone size: -; D gene: TRBD2; CDR3 DNA: TGTGCCAGCAGCTTTCCCCCTAGCGGGGGGAATAAAGAGACCCAGTACTTC; CDR3 protein: CASSFPPSGGNKETQYF
V gene: TRBV5-6; J gene: TRBJ2-1; clone size: -; D gene: -; CDR3 DNA: TGTGCCAGCAGCTTGGTAGGGGGGGGCTCCTACAATGAGCAGTTCTTC; CDR3 protein: CASSLVGGGSYNEQFF
V gene: TRBV5-1; J gene: TRBJ1-2; clone size: few; D gene: -; CDR3 DNA: TGCGCCAGCAGCTGGGACCGGGACCGCGGCTACACCTTC; CDR3 protein: CASSWDRDRGYTF
V gene: TRBV7-9; J gene: TRBJ2-3; clone size: -; D gene: TRBD2; CDR3 DNA: TGTGCCAGCAGCTTCCGGCTAGCGGAGTCCACAGATACGCAGTATTTT; CDR3 protein: CASSFRLAESTDTQYF
V gene: TRBV30; J gene: TRBJ1-1; clone size: -; D gene: -; CDR3 DNA: TGTGCCTGGAGTTCGGGAGGCCTGAACACTGAAGCTTTCTTT; CDR3 protein: CAWSSGGLNTEAFF
V gene: TRBV9; J gene: TRBJ1-3; clone size: once; D gene: -; CDR3 DNA: TGTGCCAGCAGCGTCGATTTCTACTCTGGAAACACCATATATTTT; CDR3 protein: CASSVDFYSGNTIYF
V gene: TRBV30; J gene: TRBJ1-5; clone size: -; D gene: TRBD1; CDR3 DNA: TGTGCCTGGAGTGTACCCCCGGGACAGATTCTTTTT; CDR3 protein: CAWSVPPGQILF
V gene: TRBV9; J gene: TRBJ2-1; clone size: -; D gene: TRBD2; CDR3 DNA: TGTGCCAGCAGCGTAGAGGGACTAGAGACCTACAATGAGCAGTTCTTC; CDR3 protein: CASSVEGLETYNEQFF
V gene: TRBV4-1; J gene: TRBJ2-7; clone size: -; D gene: -; CDR3 DNA: TGCGCCAGCAGCCAAGTTTACACAGGGACGTTGAACGAGCAGTACTTC; CDR3 protein: CASSQVYTGTLNEQYF
V gene: TRBV5-6; J gene: TRBJ2-5; clone size: -; D gene: TRBD2; CDR3 DNA: TGTGCCAGCAGCTTGGCCCTAGCGGGGGGCCAAGAGACCCAGTACTTC; CDR3 protein: CASSLALAGGQETQYF